Many counts were recorded for the clone carrying this T cell receptor (beta chain). Antigen unknown. The V and J ends lost 1 base and 6 bases, in that order; junction bases with no gene match: 4. This CDR3 has 15 amino acids. Germline values: CDR1 LNHNV, CDR2 YYDKDF (reference sequence). The data belong to a study of T cells after yellow fever vaccination. Study-level information: Researchers used SMART-Seq v4 Ultra Low Input to prepare fractions that had low cell numbers.

TCRdb re-called the 5' RACE reads through MiXCR, storing one row per CDR3 protein. The sample contains some 350,000 distinct CDR3 sequences, about 4% of which appear only once. The study's findings and limits: It was a small share of clonotypes that appeared in both CD4 and CD8 compartments.

This TCR was sampled from a man aged 18 to 30 who received the YFV17D yellow fever vaccine. The rearrangement links TRBV15 to TRBJ1-4; TRBD1 matches 8 bases. The sequenced sample was PBMCs, obtained 5 days after the yellow fever booster vaccination. The CDR3 DNA sequence: TGTGCCACCAGCAGAGCGGGCAGGGGGCATGAAAAACTGTTTTTT. Amino acid sequence: CATSRAGRGHEKLFF.